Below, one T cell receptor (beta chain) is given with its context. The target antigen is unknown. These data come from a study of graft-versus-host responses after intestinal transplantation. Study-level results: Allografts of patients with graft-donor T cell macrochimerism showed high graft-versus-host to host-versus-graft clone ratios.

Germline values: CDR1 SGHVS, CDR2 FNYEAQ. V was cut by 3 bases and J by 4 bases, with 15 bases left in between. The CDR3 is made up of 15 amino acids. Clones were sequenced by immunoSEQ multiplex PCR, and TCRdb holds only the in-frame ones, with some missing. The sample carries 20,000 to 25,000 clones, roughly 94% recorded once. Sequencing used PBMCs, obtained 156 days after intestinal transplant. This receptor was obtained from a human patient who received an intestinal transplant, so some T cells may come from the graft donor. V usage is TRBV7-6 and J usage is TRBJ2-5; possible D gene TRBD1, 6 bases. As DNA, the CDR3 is TGTGCCAGCAGCTTTTCCTGGGGGCGCGGAGAGACCCAGTACTTC. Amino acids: CASSFSWGRGETQYF.